This T cell receptor beta chain emerged from a study of blood T cell repertoires in COVID-19. Participants reported their clinical history, and cohort assignment relied on those reports. The germline V gene has CDR1 LNHNV and CDR2 YYDKDF (reference sequence). This CDR3 has 15 amino acids. The germline V and J ends were trimmed by 3 bases and 1 base, with 9 bases remaining between them. Authors' processing steps: Amplified reference gene primers provided the basis for estimating nucleated cell counts. Libraries were prepared by immunoSEQ multiplex PCR; TCRdb keeps only in-frame clonotypes and omits some of them. The DNA was the basis for D and trimming; V, J and clone size are from that table. The data hold about 400,000 clones, with 70% to 90% observed a single time.

This sequence was found in a woman aged 18 to 35 with acute COVID-19. The rearrangement joins TRBV15 to TRBJ2-2; no firm D call. The sequenced material came from PBMCs or T cells enriched from blood (not recorded which). The chain's CDR3 is CATSSRGRNTGELFF. The CDR3 nucleotides are TGTGCCACCAGCAGTCGTGGCCGGAACACCGGGGAGCTGTTTTTT.